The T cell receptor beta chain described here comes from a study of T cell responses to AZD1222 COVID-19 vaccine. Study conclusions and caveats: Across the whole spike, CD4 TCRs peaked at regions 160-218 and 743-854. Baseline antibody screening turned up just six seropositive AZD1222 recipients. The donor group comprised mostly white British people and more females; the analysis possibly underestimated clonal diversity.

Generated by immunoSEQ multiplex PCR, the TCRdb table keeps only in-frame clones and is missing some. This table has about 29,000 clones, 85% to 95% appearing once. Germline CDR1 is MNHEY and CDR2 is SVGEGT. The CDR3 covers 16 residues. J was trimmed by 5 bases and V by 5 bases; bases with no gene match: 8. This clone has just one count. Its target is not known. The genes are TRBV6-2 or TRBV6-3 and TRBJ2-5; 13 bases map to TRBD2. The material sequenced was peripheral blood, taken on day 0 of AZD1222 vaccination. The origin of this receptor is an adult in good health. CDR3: CASSGRLAGGGETQYF. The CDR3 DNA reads TGTGCCAGCAGTGGGAGACTAGCGGGGGGCGGTGAGACCCAGTACTTC.